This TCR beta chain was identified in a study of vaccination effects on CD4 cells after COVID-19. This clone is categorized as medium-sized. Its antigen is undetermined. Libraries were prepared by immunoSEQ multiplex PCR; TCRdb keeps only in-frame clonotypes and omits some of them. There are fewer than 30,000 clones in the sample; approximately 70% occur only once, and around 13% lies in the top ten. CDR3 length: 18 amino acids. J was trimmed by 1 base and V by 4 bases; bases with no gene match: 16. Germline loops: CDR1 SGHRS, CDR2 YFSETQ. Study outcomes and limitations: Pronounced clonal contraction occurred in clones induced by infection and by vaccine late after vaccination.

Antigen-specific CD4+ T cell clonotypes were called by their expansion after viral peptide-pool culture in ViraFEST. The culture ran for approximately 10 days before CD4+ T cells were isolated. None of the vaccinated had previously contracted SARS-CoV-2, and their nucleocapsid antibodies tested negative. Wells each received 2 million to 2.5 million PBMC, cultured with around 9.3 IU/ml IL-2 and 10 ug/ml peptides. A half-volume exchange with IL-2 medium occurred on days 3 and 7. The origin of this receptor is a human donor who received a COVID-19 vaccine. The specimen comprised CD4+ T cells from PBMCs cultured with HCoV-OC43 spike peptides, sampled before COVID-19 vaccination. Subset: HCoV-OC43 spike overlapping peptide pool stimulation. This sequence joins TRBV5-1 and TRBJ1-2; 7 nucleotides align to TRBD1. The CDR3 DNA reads TGCGCCAGCAGCGAACCCGGGACAGCCGTCCGAAGTAACTATGGCTACACCTTC. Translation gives CASSEPGTAVRSNYGYTF.